This record concerns one T cell receptor (beta chain) sequence. Antigen: not known. The table came from immunoSEQ multiplex PCR; TCRdb's copy has only in-frame clones and leaves some out. The data hold about 79,000 clones, with 65% to 85% observed a single time. The sample originates from a study of PD-1 blockade in mismatch repair-deficient tumors. Study details: Patients had more than ten mismatch repair-deficient cancer types, all previously treated and progressing. Overall study findings and caveats: Rapid post-treatment expansion, then contraction, generally preceding radiologic response, marked tumor-resident clones.

PCR or immunohistochemistry showed mismatch repair deficiency in every enrolled patient. The germline gives CDR1 SEHNR, CDR2 FQNEAQ (reference sequence). The CDR3 has 15 residues. V dropped 2 bases and J dropped 3; count of bases not matched to a gene: 4. The sequence was obtained from an adult with mismatch repair-deficient cancer. Here the sequenced sample was peripheral blood, taken 44 weeks after starting pembrolizumab. The chain uses TRBV7-9 and TRBJ2-1; 7 bases line up with TRBD2. This chain's CDR3 is CASSLSLAHYNEQFF. DNA for the CDR3: TGTGCCAGCAGCTTATCACTAGCGCACTACAATGAGCAGTTCTTC.